This T cell receptor beta chain was recorded in a study of T cell changes during pregnancy in multiple sclerosis. Produced via immunoSEQ multiplex PCR; TCRdb's table is partial and in-frame only. This sample carries about 110,000 clones, roughly nine tenths of them seen once, and the ten largest clones take 3% to 3.5%. V was pared by 3 bases and J by 8 bases, with 5 bases of the junction left unmatched. The germline CDR1 and CDR2 sequences are MNHEY and SVGAGI. This CDR3 is 14 amino acids long. The gene calls are TRBV6-5 and TRBJ2-1, with 9 bases identical to TRBD1. This specimen was peripheral blood, taken after pregnancy. This sequence was found in a female donor with multiple sclerosis, enrolled in a pregnancy study. CDR3 bases: TGTGCCAGCAGTTATACAGGGGGCAGGGATGAGCAGTTCTTC. This gives the protein CASSYTGGRDEQFF.